The subject of this entry is one T cell receptor beta chain. Antigen unknown. Treatment meaning: PENTA 11 planned treatment interruption arm or continuous ART arm. At least 24 weeks of at least three-drug ART, in children 2 to 15 years. Sorting from thawed PBMCs isolated naive CD4+ CD45RA+ CD45RO- T cells. This sample was included in a study of HIV-infected children after antiretroviral therapy interruption. For the study at large: Weeks 0, 12, interruption end (24 or 48), and about 3 years post-study gave interruption-arm samples. The study, taken as a whole, reports: Naive CD4+ Gini coefficient rose by interruption end, suggesting clonal expansion.

The CDR3 covers 16 residues. Unique molecular identifiers were included in an RNA-based 3' RACE TCR library. TCRdb used MiXCR to reprocess the 3' RACE reads, holding one entry per CDR3 protein. Of 90,000 or so distinct CDR3 sequences in the sample, approximately 6.9% are singletons; the top ten hold 0.85% to 1.3%. The receptor comes from a pool of human donors with HIV. The chain links TRBV21-1 to TRBJ2-7; the D call of TRBD1 is as the table states it, not checked on the DNA. TRBV21-1 counts as a pseudogene. This material consisted of CD45RA+ CD4+ T cells from PBMCs, pooled from several time points, taken from a donor given antiretroviral therapy, either interrupted or continuous. As for subset: naive CD4+ CD45RA+ CD45RO- T cells. The CDR3 loop is CASSKAWAPGDYEQYF. The CDR3 DNA is TGTGCCAGCAGCAAAGCTTGGGCCCCGGGGGACTACGAGCAGTACTTC.